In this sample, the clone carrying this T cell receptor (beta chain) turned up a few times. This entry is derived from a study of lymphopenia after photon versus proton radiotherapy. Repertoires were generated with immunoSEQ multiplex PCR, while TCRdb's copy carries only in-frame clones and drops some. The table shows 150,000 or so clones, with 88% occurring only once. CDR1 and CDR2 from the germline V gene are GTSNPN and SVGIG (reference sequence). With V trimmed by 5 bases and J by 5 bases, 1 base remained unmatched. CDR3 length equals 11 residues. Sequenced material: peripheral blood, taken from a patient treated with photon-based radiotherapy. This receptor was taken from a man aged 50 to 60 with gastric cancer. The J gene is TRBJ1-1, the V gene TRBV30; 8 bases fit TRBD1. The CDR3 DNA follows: TGTGCCTGGTACAGGGGGACTGAAGCTTTCTTT. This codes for CAWYRGTEAFF.